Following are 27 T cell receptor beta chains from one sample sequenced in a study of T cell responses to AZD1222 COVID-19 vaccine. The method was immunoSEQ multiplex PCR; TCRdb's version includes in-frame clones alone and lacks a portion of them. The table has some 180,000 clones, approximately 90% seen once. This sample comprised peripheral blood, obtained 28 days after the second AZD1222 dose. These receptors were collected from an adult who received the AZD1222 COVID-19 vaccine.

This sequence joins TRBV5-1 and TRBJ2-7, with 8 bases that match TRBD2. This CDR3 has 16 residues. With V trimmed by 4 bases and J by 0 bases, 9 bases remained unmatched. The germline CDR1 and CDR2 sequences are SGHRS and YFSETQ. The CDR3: CASSPMGSGSSYEQYF. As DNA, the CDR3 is TGCGCCAGCAGCCCAATGGGCAGCGGGAGCTCCTACGAGCAGTACTTC.

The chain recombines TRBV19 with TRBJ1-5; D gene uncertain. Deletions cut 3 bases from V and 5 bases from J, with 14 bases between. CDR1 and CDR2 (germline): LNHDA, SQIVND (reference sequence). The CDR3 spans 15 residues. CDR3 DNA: TGTGCCAGTAGTATGTCTGTCGAGGGCTATCAGCCCCAGCATTTT. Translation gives CASSMSVEGYQPQHF.

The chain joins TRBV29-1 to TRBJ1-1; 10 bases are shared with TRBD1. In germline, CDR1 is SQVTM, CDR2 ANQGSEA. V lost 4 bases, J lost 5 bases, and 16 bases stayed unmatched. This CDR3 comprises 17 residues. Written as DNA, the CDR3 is TGCAGCGTTGGAAGGGGACAGGGGCCCCTCGTTTGGACTGAAGCTTTCTTT. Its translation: CSVGRGQGPLVWTEAFF. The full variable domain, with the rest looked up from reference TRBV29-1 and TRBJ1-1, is SAVISQKPSRDICQRGTSLTIQCQVDSQVTMMFWYRQQPGQSLTLIATANQGSEATYESGFVIDKFPISRPNLTFSTLTVSNMSPEDSSIYLCSVGRGQGPLVWTEAFFGQGTRLTVV.

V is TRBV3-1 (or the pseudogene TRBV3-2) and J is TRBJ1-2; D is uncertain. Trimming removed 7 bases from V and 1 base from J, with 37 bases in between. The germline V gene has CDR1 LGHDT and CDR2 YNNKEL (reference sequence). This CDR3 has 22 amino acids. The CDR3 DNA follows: TGTGCCAGCAAGCCAATATCGCACCCCCGCGGGCAAGCCAATGAGGATAACTATGGCTACACCTTC. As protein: CASKPISHPRGQANEDNYGYTF.

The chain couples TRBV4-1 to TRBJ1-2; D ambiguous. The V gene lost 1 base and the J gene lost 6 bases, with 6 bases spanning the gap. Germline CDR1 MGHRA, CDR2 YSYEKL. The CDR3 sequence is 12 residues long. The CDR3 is CASSQGPHGYTF. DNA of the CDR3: TGCGCCAGCAGCCAAGGACCCCATGGCTACACCTTC.

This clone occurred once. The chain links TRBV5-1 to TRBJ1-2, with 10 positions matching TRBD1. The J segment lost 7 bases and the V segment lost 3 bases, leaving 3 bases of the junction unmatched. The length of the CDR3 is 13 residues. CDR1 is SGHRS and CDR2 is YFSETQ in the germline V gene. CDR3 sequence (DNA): TGCGCCAGCAGCTCGGACAGGGGGGCTGGCTACACCTTC. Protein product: CASSSDRGAGYTF.

CDR3 loop: CASTGRITEAFF. CDR3 bases: TGTGCCAGCACGGGCCGGATCACTGAAGCTTTCTTT. This chain links TRBV6-5 with TRBJ1-1; D ambiguous. Trimming removed 7 bases from V and 4 bases from J, with 10 bases in between. The CDR3 runs 12 residues. Germline loops: CDR1 MNHEY, CDR2 SVGAGI.

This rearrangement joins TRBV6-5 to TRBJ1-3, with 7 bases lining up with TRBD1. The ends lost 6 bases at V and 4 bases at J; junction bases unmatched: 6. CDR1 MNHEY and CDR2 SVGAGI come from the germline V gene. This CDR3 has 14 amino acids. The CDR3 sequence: CASSNRGRGNTIYF. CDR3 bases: TGTGCCAGCAGCAACAGGGGTAGGGGAAACACCATATATTTT.

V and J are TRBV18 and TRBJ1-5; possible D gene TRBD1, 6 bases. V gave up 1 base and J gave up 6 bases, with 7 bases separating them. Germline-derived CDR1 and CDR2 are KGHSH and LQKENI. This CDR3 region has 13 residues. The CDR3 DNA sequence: TGTGCCAGCTCACCACTGGGGGCTCAGCCCCAGCATTTT. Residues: CASSPLGAQPQHF.

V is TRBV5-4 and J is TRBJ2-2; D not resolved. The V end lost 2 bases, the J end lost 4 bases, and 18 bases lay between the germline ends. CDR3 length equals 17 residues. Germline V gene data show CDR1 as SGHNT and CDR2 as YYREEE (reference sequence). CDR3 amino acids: CASSFPFGRSGTGELFF. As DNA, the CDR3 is TGTGCCAGCAGCTTCCCCTTCGGACGTTCGGGCACCGGGGAGCTGTTTTTT.

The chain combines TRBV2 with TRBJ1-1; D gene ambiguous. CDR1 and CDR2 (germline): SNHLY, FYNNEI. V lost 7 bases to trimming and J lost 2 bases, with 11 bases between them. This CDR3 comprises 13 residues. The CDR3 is CASKRGENTEAFF. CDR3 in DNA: TGTGCCAGCAAACGCGGGGAAAACACTGAAGCTTTCTTT.

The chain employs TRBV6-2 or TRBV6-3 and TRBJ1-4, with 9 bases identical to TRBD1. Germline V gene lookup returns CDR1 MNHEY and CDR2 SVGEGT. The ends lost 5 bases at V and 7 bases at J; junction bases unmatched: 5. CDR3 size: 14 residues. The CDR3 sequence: CASSPRQGGEKLFF. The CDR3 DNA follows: TGTGCCAGCAGTCCCAGACAGGGGGGTGAAAAACTGTTTTTT.

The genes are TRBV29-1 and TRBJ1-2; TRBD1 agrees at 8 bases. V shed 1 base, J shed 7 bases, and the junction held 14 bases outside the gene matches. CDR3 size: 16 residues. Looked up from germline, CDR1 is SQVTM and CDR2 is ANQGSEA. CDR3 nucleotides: TGCAGCGTTGAAGCCAGTAGAGATACAGGGACAGGTGGCTACACCTTC. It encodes CSVEASRDTGTGGYTF.

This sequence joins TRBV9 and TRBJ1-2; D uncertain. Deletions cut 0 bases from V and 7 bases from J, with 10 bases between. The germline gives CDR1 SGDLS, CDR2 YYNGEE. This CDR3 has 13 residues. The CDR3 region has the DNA TGTGCCAGCAGCGTAGCTACGACTGGTGGCTACACCTTC. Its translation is CASSVATTGGYTF.

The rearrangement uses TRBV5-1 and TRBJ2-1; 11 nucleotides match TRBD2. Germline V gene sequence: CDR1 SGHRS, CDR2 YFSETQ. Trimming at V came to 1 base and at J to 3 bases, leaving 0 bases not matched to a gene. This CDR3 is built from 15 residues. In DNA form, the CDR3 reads TGCGCCAGCAGCTTGACTAGCGGGGGCTACAATGAGCAGTTCTTC. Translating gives CASSLTSGGYNEQFF. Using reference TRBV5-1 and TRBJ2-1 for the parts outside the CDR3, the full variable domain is KAGVTQTPRYLIKTRGQQVTLSCSPISGHRSVSWYQQTPGQGLQFLFEYFSETQRNKGNFPGRFSGRQFSNSRSEMNVSTLELGDSALYLCASSLTSGGYNEQFFGPGTRLTVL.

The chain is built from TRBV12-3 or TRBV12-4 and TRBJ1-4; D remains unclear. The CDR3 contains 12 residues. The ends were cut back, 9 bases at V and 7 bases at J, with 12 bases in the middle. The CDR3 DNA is TGTGCCAGGTGCGGGGAACCTGAAAAACTGTTTTTT. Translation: CARCGEPEKLFF.

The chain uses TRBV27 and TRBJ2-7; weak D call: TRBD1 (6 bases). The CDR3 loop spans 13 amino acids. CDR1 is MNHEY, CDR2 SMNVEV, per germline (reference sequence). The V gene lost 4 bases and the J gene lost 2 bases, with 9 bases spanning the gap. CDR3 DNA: TGTGCCAGCAGTTCCGGACAGCCCTACGAGCAGTACTTC. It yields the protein CASSSGQPYEQYF.

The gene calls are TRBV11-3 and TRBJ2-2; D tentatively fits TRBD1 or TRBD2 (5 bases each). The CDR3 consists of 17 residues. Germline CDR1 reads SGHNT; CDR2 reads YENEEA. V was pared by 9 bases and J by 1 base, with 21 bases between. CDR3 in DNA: TGTGCCAGGAGGGGCCTCGTGGGAGAACTGAACACCGGGGAGCTGTTTTTT. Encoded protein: CARRGLVGELNTGELFF.

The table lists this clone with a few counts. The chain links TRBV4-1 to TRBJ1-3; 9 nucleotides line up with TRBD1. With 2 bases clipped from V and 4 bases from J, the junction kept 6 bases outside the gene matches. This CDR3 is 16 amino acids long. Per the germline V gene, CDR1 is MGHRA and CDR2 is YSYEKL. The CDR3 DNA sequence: TGCGCCAGCAGCCAATACGACAGGGGGATCGGAAACACCATATATTTT. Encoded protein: CASSQYDRGIGNTIYF.

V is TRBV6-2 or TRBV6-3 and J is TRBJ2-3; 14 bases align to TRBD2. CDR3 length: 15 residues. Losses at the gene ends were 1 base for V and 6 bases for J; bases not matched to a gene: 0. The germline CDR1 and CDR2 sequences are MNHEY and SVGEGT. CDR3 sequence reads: CASSYWTSGGDTQYF. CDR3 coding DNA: TGTGCCAGCAGTTACTGGACTAGCGGGGGGGATACGCAGTATTTT.

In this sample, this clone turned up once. The CDR3 sequence is CASSTQGDKDTQYF. In DNA, the CDR3 is TGTGCCAGCAGCACACAGGGGGACAAAGATACGCAGTATTTT. The chain combines TRBV11-1 with TRBJ2-3; TRBD1 aligns across 8 bases. The CDR3 loop spans 14 amino acids. Per germline, CDR1 SGHAT and CDR2 FQDESV (reference sequence). V lost 5 bases and J lost 5; bases outside the gene matches: 6. Combining the CDR3 with reference TRBV11-1 and TRBJ2-3 gives the whole variable domain EAEVAQSPRYKITEKSQAVAFWCDPISGHATLYWYRQILGQGPELLVQFQDESVVDDSQLPKDRFSAERLKGVDSTLKIQPAELGDSAMYLCASSTQGDKDTQYFGPGTRLTVL.

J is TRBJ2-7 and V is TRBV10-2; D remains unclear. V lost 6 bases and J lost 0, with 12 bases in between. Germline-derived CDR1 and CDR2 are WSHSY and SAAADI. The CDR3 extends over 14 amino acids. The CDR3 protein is CASRERSNSYEQYF. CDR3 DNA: TGCGCCAGCAGAGAAAGGAGCAACTCCTACGAGCAGTACTTC.

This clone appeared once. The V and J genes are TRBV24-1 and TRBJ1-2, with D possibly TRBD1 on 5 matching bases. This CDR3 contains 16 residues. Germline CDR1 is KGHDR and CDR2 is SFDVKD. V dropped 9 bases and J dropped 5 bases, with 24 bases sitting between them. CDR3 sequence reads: CATVAGSRSPIYGYTF. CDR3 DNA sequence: TGTGCCACCGTGGCAGGGAGTAGAAGCCCGATTTATGGCTACACCTTC.

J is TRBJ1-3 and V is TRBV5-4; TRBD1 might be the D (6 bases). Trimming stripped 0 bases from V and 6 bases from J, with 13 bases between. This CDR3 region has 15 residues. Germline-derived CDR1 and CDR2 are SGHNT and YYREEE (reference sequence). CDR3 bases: TGTGCCAGCAGCTTGGGTACAGGGAACGAAAACACCATATATTTT. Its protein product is CASSLGTGNENTIYF.

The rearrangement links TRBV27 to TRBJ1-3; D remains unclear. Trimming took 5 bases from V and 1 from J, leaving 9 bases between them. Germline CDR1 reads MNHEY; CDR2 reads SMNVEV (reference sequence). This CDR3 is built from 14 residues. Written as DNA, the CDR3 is TGTGCCAGCAGTCCCCTAGGGTCTGGAAACACCATATATTTT. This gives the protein CASSPLGSGNTIYF.

In nucleotides, the CDR3 is TGTGCCAGTAGGAGTAGCGGGGGGGCAGCAGATACGCAGTATTTT. This gives the protein CASRSSGGAADTQYF. This sequence joins TRBV19 and TRBJ2-3, with 11 bases aligning to TRBD2. Germline V gives CDR1 LNHDA, CDR2 SQIVND (reference sequence). The CDR3 is 15 residues long. J lost 4 bases, V lost 6 bases, and 6 bases had no gene match.

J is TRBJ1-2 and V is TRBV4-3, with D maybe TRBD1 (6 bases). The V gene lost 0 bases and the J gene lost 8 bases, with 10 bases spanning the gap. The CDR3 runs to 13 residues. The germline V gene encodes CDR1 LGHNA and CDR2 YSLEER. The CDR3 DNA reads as TGCGCCAGCAGCCAAGAAGGCAGGGGAGGCTACACCTTC. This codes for CASSQEGRGGYTF.